The 20 T cell receptor beta chains below come from one sample, sequenced in a study of siplizumab effects on memory and regulatory T cells. TCRdb's table, derived via immunoSEQ multiplex PCR, lists solely in-frame clones and lacks some. The sample yields roughly 100,000 clones, 90% to 95% seen once. Sequencing used CD4+ T cells sorted from blood. These receptors were collected from a human donor in good health.

V and J are TRBV7-2 and TRBJ2-1; TRBD2 might be the D (7 bases). V lost 5 bases and J lost 8, with 16 bases in between. This CDR3 has 14 residues. Germline V gene lookup returns CDR1 SGHTA and CDR2 FQGNSA. CDR3 loop: CASSPMRGRDEQFF. Written as DNA, the CDR3 is TGTGCCAGCAGCCCCATGCGGGGGCGCGATGAGCAGTTCTTC.

This clone was seen once. The chain couples TRBV19 to TRBJ1-5, with 8 bases aligning to TRBD1. CDR1 is LNHDA and CDR2 is SQIVND in the germline V gene (reference sequence). This CDR3 is 14 amino acids long. V lost 5 bases to trimming and J lost 4 bases; unmatched junction nucleotides: 4. As DNA, the CDR3 is TGTGCCAGTAGTGGACAGGGTGATAATCAGCCCCAGCATTTT. It codes for CASSGQGDNQPQHF.

The V call is TRBV28, the J call TRBJ1-3; possibly TRBD1 for D (5 bases). The V end was cut by 6 bases, the J end by 2 bases, with 11 bases between. The germline gives CDR1 MDHEN, CDR2 SYDVKM. This CDR3 has 14 amino acids. CDR3 nucleotide sequence: TGTGCCAGCAGCCAGGGCTTAGCTGGAAACACCATATATTTT. This encodes CASSQGLAGNTIYF.

This rearrangement joins TRBV12-2 to TRBJ1-2; TRBD1 reflects the table's D call only, with no check against the DNA. TRBV12-2 is tagged as a pseudogene. The CDR3 sequence is 15 residues long. The CDR3 DNA is TGTGCAAGTCGCTTTGGGGCAGGGGTGCACTATGGCTACACCTTC. Its protein product is CASRFGAGVHYGYTF.

J is TRBJ1-1 and V is TRBV6-5, with D hard to call. Germline V lookup: CDR1 MNHEY, CDR2 SVGAGI. Trimming cost V 0 bases and J 0 bases, with 8 bases left between them. CDR3 length: 15 amino acids. In DNA form, the CDR3 reads TGTGCCAGCAGTTACTCGATAACGATGAACACTGAAGCTTTCTTT. This translates into CASSYSITMNTEAFF.

A single count supports this clone. The V call is TRBV5-6, the J call TRBJ1-1; TRBD1 agrees at 8 bases. There are 15 residues in the CDR3. Germline values: CDR1 SGHDT, CDR2 YYEEEE. The junction had 8 bases not matched to a gene; V was cut back by 2 bases and J by 5 bases. The CDR3 region is CASSLTGTGRTEAFF. The CDR3 DNA follows: TGTGCCAGCAGCTTAACCGGGACAGGAAGGACTGAAGCTTTCTTT.

This chain uses TRBV5-4 with TRBJ2-4; tentative D call: TRBD1 (6 bases). The V and J ends lost 3 bases and 13 bases respectively, with 17 bases between them. CDR3 size: 13 residues. Germline assignment: CDR1 SGHNT and CDR2 YYREEE (reference sequence). The CDR3 region is CASSSLTGTIQYF. The CDR3 coding sequence is TGTGCCAGCAGCTCGTTAACCGGGACAATACAGTACTTC.

The rearrangement links TRBV6-5 to TRBJ2-5, with a tentative D call TRBD1 (5 bases). Germline lookup yields CDR1 MNHEY and CDR2 SVGAGI. V was shortened by 3 bases and J by 2 bases, with 16 bases between the two germline ends. This CDR3 comprises 16 residues. This chain's CDR3 is CASSYSFTGIQETQYF. The CDR3 DNA sequence: TGTGCCAGCAGTTATTCTTTTACAGGTATTCAAGAGACCCAGTACTTC.

The chain is built from TRBV5-1 and TRBJ2-1, with 11 positions matching TRBD2. This CDR3 is built from 15 residues. Germline trimming cut 2 bases from V and 9 bases from J; bases unmatched to any gene: 7. Germline V gene data show CDR1 as SGHRS and CDR2 as YFSETQ. The CDR3 DNA is TGCGCCAGCAGCTTAACACTAGCGGGAGTTAGTGAGCAGTTCTTC. Protein product: CASSLTLAGVSEQFF.

This chain links TRBV25-1 with TRBJ2-2; 7 bases map to TRBD2. Germline CDR1 reads MGHDK; CDR2 reads SYGVNS. The CDR3 sequence is 15 residues long. J lost 0 bases, V lost 6 bases, and 4 bases had no gene match. CDR3 in amino acids: CASRASGTNTGELFF. The CDR3 DNA reads as TGTGCCAGCAGAGCTAGCGGAACGAACACCGGGGAGCTGTTTTTT.

This clone occurred once. The rearrangement joins TRBV9 to TRBJ2-2; 10 nucleotides align to TRBD2. Losses at the gene ends were 0 bases for V and 7 bases for J; bases not matched to a gene: 6. The CDR3 sequence is 16 residues long. CDR1 is SGDLS, CDR2 YYNGEE, per germline. This CDR3 is CASSVVPAGGHGELFF. For the CDR3, the DNA is TGTGCCAGCAGCGTAGTTCCAGCGGGAGGGCACGGGGAGCTGTTTTTT.

The rearrangement joins TRBV29-1 to TRBJ2-5; D might be TRBD1 (7 bases). Germline assignment: CDR1 SQVTM and CDR2 ANQGSEA. V dropped 4 bases and J dropped 1 base, with 10 bases sitting between them. This CDR3 comprises 13 residues. The CDR3 is CSVAGGPQETQYF. CDR3 DNA: TGCAGCGTTGCAGGGGGGCCCCAAGAGACCCAGTACTTC.

This clone appeared once. This rearrangement joins TRBV7-2 to TRBJ1-5; the D gene is possibly TRBD1 (6 bases). There are 13 residues in the CDR3. V lost 5 bases and J 5 bases, leaving 10 bases between the germline ends. The germline gives CDR1 SGHTA, CDR2 FQGNSA. The CDR3 loop is CASSHDRYQPQHF. For the CDR3, the DNA is TGTGCCAGCAGCCACGACAGGTATCAGCCCCAGCATTTT.

In this sample, this clone turned up a few times. This chain links TRBV4-2 with TRBJ2-7; the match to TRBD2 covers 10 bases. The CDR3 contains 18 residues. The germline V gene has CDR1 LGHNA and CDR2 YNFKEQ. The V gene end was trimmed by 4 bases and the J gene end by 3 bases; junction bases not matched to a gene: 15. CDR3 region: CASSPRGQREGPIYEQYF. The CDR3 DNA reads TGTGCCAGCAGCCCCCGAGGACAGCGGGAGGGCCCCATCTACGAGCAGTACTTC.

The CDR3 DNA reads as TGCGCCAGCAGCGGGGGGGACAGACAAGAGACCCAGTACTTC. It yields the protein CASSGGDRQETQYF. The rearrangement uses TRBV5-1 and TRBJ2-5, with D possibly being TRBD1 or TRBD2 (7 bases each). The V end was cut by 4 bases, the J end by 2 bases, with 12 bases between. CDR1 is SGHRS and CDR2 is YFSETQ in the germline V gene. The CDR3 spans 14 residues.

This clone was seen once. V and J are TRBV11-2 and TRBJ2-7; D may correspond to TRBD1 or TRBD2 (5 bases each). CDR3 length equals 13 residues. With 3 bases removed from V and 12 bases from J, the gap between germline ends came to 18 bases. Germline assignment: CDR1 SGHAT and CDR2 FQNNGV. Here the CDR3 reads CASSLGALGTPYF. CDR3 in DNA: TGTGCCAGCAGCTTGGGAGCCCTGGGGACCCCGTACTTC.

V and J are TRBV18 and TRBJ2-3; weak D call: TRBD1 (6 bases). V lost 6 bases and J lost 3, with 16 bases in between. Per the germline V gene, CDR1 is KGHSH and CDR2 is LQKENI. The CDR3 has 15 residues. The CDR3 DNA reads as TGTGCCAGCTCCACGACGAGGACAGAGACAGATACGCAGTATTTT. Protein sequence: CASSTTRTETDTQYF.

The table lists this clone with a few counts. This rearrangement joins TRBV11-3 to TRBJ2-1, with a tentative D call TRBD2 (6 bases). The CDR3 extends over 15 amino acids. Germline V lookup: CDR1 SGHNT, CDR2 YENEEA. V was clipped by 1 base and J by 6 bases, with 13 bases between them. The CDR3, as DNA: TGTGCCAGCAGCTTAGGAGTAGCGGAAAGCAATGAGCAGTTCTTC. Translated, it gives CASSLGVAESNEQFF.

The sample holds one count of this clone. The chain recombines TRBV28 with TRBJ1-5; D is ambiguous. V was clipped by 8 bases and J by 2 bases, with 7 bases between them. Germline V gene data show CDR1 as MDHEN and CDR2 as SYDVKM. The CDR3 consists of 12 residues. The CDR3 is CASYGGNQPQHF. CDR3 nucleotides: TGTGCCAGCTATGGAGGCAATCAGCCCCAGCATTTT.

V gene TRBV9 combines with J gene TRBJ2-5; D might be TRBD1 or TRBD2, each matching 6 bases. The germline V and J ends were trimmed by 0 bases and 5 bases, with 14 bases remaining between them. The CDR3 is made up of 15 amino acids. Germline V gives CDR1 SGDLS, CDR2 YYNGEE. CDR3 in DNA: TGTGCCAGCAGCGTAGGATTAGGAGGGGGGGAGACCCAGTACTTC. Amino acids: CASSVGLGGGETQYF.